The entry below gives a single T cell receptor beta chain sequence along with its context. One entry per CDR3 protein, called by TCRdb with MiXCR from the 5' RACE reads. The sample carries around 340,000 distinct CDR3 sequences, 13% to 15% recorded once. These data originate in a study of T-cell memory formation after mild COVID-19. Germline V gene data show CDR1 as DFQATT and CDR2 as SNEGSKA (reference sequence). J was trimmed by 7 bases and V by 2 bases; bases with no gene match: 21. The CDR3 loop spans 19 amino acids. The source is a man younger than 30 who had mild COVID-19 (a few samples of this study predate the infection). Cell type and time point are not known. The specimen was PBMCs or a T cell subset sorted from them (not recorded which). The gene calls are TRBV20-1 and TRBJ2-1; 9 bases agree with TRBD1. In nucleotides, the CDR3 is TGCAGTGCTAGACTGTTGGGTCCCTGGACAGGGGAGAAGGTGAATGAGCAGTTCTTC. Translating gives CSARLLGPWTGEKVNEQFF.